The clone carrying this TCR beta chain was observed at least ten times. What it binds is unknown. Specified time point: pre-sensitization, week 0. Noted treatment: therapeutic diphenylcyclopropenone sensitization with weekly scalp DPC. The entry originates in a study of human T cells and chemical hapten exposure. Study details: Sensitization employed 2% DPC on approximately 2 cm by approximately 2 cm of upper inner arm skin. Diphenylcyclopropenone was administered weekly to the scalp of patients throughout the roughly 25-week study. General study findings and limits: TCRs exceeding a frequency of 1 in 1000 stayed unchanged under DPC sensitization.

The CDR3 runs to 16 residues. Germline CDR1 SGHTA, CDR2 FQGNSA. V shed 5 bases, J shed 6 bases, and the junction held 10 bases outside the gene matches. A single record per CDR3 protein comes from TCRdb applying MiXCR to the RACE reads. The sample carries approximately 260,000 distinct CDR3 sequences, 7.5% to 9% recorded once. Source: whole blood, taken in connection with sensitization to the hapten diphenylcyclopropenone (DPC). This chain joins TRBV7-2 and TRBJ1-6; 7 positions agree with TRBD1. The receptor was isolated from a man between 18 and 35 years old with alopecia areata. Some clones in this sample may be carry-over from other donors' samples. CDR3 protein: CASSPPGGVGNSPLHF. The CDR3 DNA follows: TGTGCCAGCAGCCCCCCAGGGGGGGTTGGTAATTCACCCCTCCACTTT.